Listed below are T cell receptor beta chains from one sample, sequenced in a study of molecular identifiers for immune sequencing clone quantification. TCRdb fed the PCR reads into MiXCR, producing one record per CDR3 protein. The sample lists some 590,000 distinct CDR3 sequences, 25% seen once, with 0.75% to 0.8% in the top ten. Sequencing used naive CD8+ T cells from blood, with Jurkat cell RNA spiked in. Receptors originate from a human donor in good health. Some libraries in this study had Jurkat cell RNA spiked in. Each CDR3 is given with its conserved first and last residue. A D gene is named only where the DNA matches it firmly. Not every row has a clone size; where given, it reads once, few, many or a size class.

D,size,J,V,DNA,CDR3
NA,NA,TRBJ2-1,TRBV5-6,TGTGCCAGCGGCCCCCCCCACAATGAGCAGTTCTTC,CASGPPHNEQFF
TRBD1,few,TRBJ1-2,TRBV12-3/TRBV12-4,TGTGCCAGCAGTTCGGCTTGGACAGGGTATGGCTACACCTTC,CASSSAWTGYGYTF
NA,many,TRBJ2-5,TRBV7-8,TGTGCCAGCAGCTGGGGGCCAAGGCCGCAAGAGACCCAGTACTTC,CASSWGPRPQETQYF
NA,NA,TRBJ1-5,TRBV6-1,TGTGCCAGCTTTGGGGTTTCTATCCAACCGTATAATCAGCCCCAGCATTTT,CASFGVSIQPYNQPQHF
NA,few,TRBJ2-2,TRBV6-2/TRBV6-3,TGTGCCAGCAGTTACGCGAACAGGGAGGCCGGGGAGCTGTTTTTT,CASSYANREAGELFF
NA,many,TRBJ2-3,TRBV9,TGTGCCAGCAGCGTAGGAGCGGCAGATACGCAGTATTTT,CASSVGAADTQYF
NA,many,TRBJ1-1,TRBV30,TGTGCCTGGAGCCCCGAGAACACTGAAGCTTTCTTT,CAWSPENTEAFF
NA,few,TRBJ2-2,TRBV24-1,TGTGCCACCAGTGATGGGTCCGGGGAGCTGTTTTTT,CATSDGSGELFF
TRBD1,NA,TRBJ1-2,TRBV29-1,TGCAGCGCCGAGGGGGCAAGGGCGGATGGCTACACCTTC,CSAEGARADGYTF
NA,NA,TRBJ1-1,TRBV4-3,TGCGCCAGCAGCCAGATACATACGATGAACACTGAAGCTTTCTTT,CASSQIHTMNTEAFF
TRBD2,NA,TRBJ2-1,TRBV20-1,TGCAGTGCTAGAGATAAGGCTAGCGGGATGTCGTTCTTC,CSARDKASGMSFF
TRBD2,many,TRBJ2-5,TRBV7-9,TGTGCCAGCAGCTCGACTAGCGGCGAAGAGACCCAGTACTTC,CASSSTSGEETQYF
NA,NA,TRBJ2-1,TRBV4-1,TGCGCCAGCAGCCTAGGGACAACCAAATCTTTTTCCAATGAGCAGTTCTTC,CASSLGTTKSFSNEQFF
NA,few,TRBJ1-1,TRBV27,TGTGCCAGCAGTTTAGCAGGGCTGTGGACTGAAGCTTTCTTT,CASSLAGLWTEAFF
NA,NA,TRBJ1-1,TRBV5-6,TGTGCCAGCAGCTTGGACCCGGCGGGGGCGGTATCTGAAGCTTTCTTT,CASSLDPAGAVSEAFF
NA,many,TRBJ1-1,TRBV20-1,TGCAGTGCTAGAGTGCAGGGTATGAACACTGAAGCTTTCTTT,CSARVQGMNTEAFF
NA,many,TRBJ1-4,TRBV6-5,TGTGCCAGCAGTTACTCTGGCAGGACGAAAGAACTGTTTTTT,CASSYSGRTKELFF
TRBD1,many,TRBJ2-7,TRBV20-1,TGCAGTGCATGGACAGGGTCTTACGAGCAGTACTTC,CSAWTGSYEQYF
NA,few,TRBJ1-3,TRBV29-1,TGCAGCGTTGTTATTTGGGACGGAAACACCATATATTTT,CSVVIWDGNTIYF
NA,NA,TRBJ2-1,TRBV4-1,TGCGCCAGCAGCCAAGAACCGGGGTCCTACAATGAGCAGTCCTTC,CASSQEPGSYNEQSF
TRBD1,NA,TRBJ1-6,TRBV7-9,TGTGCCAGCAGCCCGCAGCTCAGGGGGAACTCCTATAATTCACCCCTCCACTTT,CASSPQLRGNSYNSPLHF
NA,NA,TRBJ2-5,TRBV7-9,TGTGCCAGCAGCCGAGTAGACTGGGGTCAGGAAGAGACCCAGTACTTC,CASSRVDWGQEETQYF
TRBD1,NA,TRBJ2-7,TRBV7-9,TGTGCCAGCAGCCCCCGACTGGGACAGGGGGCGCTTGGGATCTACGAGCAGCACTTC,CASSPRLGQGALGIYEQHF
TRBD2,few,TRBJ2-3,TRBV20-1,TGCAGTGCTAGCGGGGCGGGGGGCACAGATACGCAGTATTTT,CSASGAGGTDTQYF
NA,many,TRBJ1-6,TRBV7-8,TGTGCCAGCAGCTTTGAGGGCCTTTATTCACCCCTCCACTTT,CASSFEGLYSPLHF
TRBD1,few,TRBJ2-7,TRBV5-1,TGCGCCAGCAGCTCACAGGGGTCCCCCTACGAGCAGTACTTC,CASSSQGSPYEQYF
NA,few,TRBJ2-5,TRBV4-3,TGCGCCAGCAGCCAAGGTCGGGGTAGTAGAGAGACCCAGTACTTC,CASSQGRGSRETQYF
TRBD2,few,TRBJ2-5,TRBV2,TGTGCCAGCAGTGAAATGGCGGGGGAAGAGACCCAGTACTTC,CASSEMAGEETQYF
NA,many,TRBJ2-7,TRBV4-1,TGCGCCAGCAGCCCGGCCGCCCCTTACGAGCAGTACTTC,CASSPAAPYEQYF
NA,many,TRBJ1-1,TRBV10-3,TGTGCCAGCAAAGCGTGGGAGCAAGAGAACACTGAAGCTTTCTTT,CASKAWEQENTEAFF
TRBD2,many,TRBJ2-7,TRBV5-6,TGTGCCAGCAGGCCTAGCGGGAGCTCCTACGAGCAGTACTTC,CASRPSGSSYEQYF
NA,NA,TRBJ2-7,TRBV4-3,TGCGCCAGCAGCCACGAAATTACGACAGGCGAGCAGTACTTC,CASSHEITTGEQYF
NA,many,TRBJ1-2,TRBV20-1,TGCAGTGCGAGAAATAACAAGGGGATCCGCTATGGCTACACCTTC,CSARNNKGIRYGYTF
NA,NA,TRBJ1-2,TRBV6-5,TGTGCCAGAAGTTACTCGAGTGCAGGTTTGGGCTACACCTTC,CARSYSSAGLGYTF
TRBD2,NA,TRBJ2-3,TRBV11-2,TGTGCCAGCAGCTCGTATAGCGGGTTCACAGATACGCAGTATTTT,CASSSYSGFTDTQYF